This TCR beta chain was observed in a study of technical replicates of blood from a handful of donors. The table came from immunoSEQ multiplex PCR; TCRdb's copy has only in-frame clones and leaves some out. The sample shows tens of thousands of clones, roughly 92% of them seen only once. J was trimmed by 4 bases and V by 6 bases; bases with no gene match: 11. CDR1 is ENHRY, CDR2 SYGVKD, per germline. This CDR3 is 16 amino acids long. The clonotype comes from a human donor in good health. The V and J genes are TRBV10-3 and TRBJ2-2; 7 bases match TRBD1. Input material: T cells isolated from PBMCs. The CDR3 reads CAISGAGGTSTGELFF. Here the CDR3 DNA reads TGTGCCATCAGCGGTGCAGGGGGTACAAGCACCGGGGAGCTGTTTTTT.